These 30 T cell receptor beta chains were all obtained from the same sample, sequenced in a study of T cell responses to AZD1222 COVID-19 vaccine. The repertoire was sequenced with immunoSEQ multiplex PCR; TCRdb's copy has only in-frame clones and lacks some. Of 95,000 to 100,000 clones listed, about nine tenths are singletons. The starting material was peripheral blood, obtained on day 0 of AZD1222 vaccination. Receptors originate from an adult in good health.

The chain is built from TRBV14 and TRBJ2-1; 12 positions match TRBD2. Germline V CDR1 and CDR2: SGHDN, FVKESK. J gave up 2 bases and V 0 bases, and 14 bases lay outside the gene matches. CDR3 size: 21 residues. CDR3 amino acids: CASSQDWAVLAGGPTYNEQFF. The CDR3 DNA is TGTGCCAGCAGCCAAGATTGGGCCGTCCTAGCGGGAGGGCCGACCTACAATGAGCAGTTCTTC.

The chain carries TRBV15 and TRBJ2-1; 15 bases align to TRBD2. Germline V gives CDR1 LNHNV, CDR2 YYDKDF (reference sequence). The CDR3 is 18 amino acids. V trimming: 5 bases; J trimming: 5 bases; junction bases outside the gene matches: 10. The CDR3 region has the DNA TGTGCCACCAGCCCGGGACTAGCGGGAGGAAAGACGGACAATGAGCAGTTCTTC. It yields the protein CATSPGLAGGKTDNEQFF.

CDR3 DNA sequence: TGTGCCAGCAGTTACCTGGAGACAGGGGCGAATGGCTACACCTTC. Protein: CASSYLETGANGYTF. The rearrangement joins TRBV6-6 to TRBJ1-2; 8 bases match TRBD1. Losses at the gene ends were 2 bases for V and 6 bases for J; bases not matched to a gene: 8. The germline CDR1 and CDR2 sequences are MNHNY and SVGAGI (reference sequence). This CDR3 contains 15 residues.

This chain links TRBV20-1 with TRBJ2-1; D unresolved. This CDR3 comprises 11 residues. Per the germline V gene, CDR1 is DFQATT and CDR2 is SNEGSKA (reference sequence). V shed 4 bases and J shed 9 bases, with 10 bases lying between them. The CDR3: CSAMGGGEQFF. CDR3 DNA: TGCAGTGCTATGGGCGGCGGTGAGCAGTTCTTC.

In this sample, this clone turned up a few times. Written as DNA, the CDR3 is TGTGCCAGCTCGCCTGGGACACCGGATAGCAATCAGCCCCAGCATTTT. This sequence encodes CASSPGTPDSNQPQHF. The V call is TRBV18, the J call TRBJ1-5, with TRBD1 as a possible D gene (6 bases). Germline V gives CDR1 KGHSH, CDR2 LQKENI. The CDR3 totals 16 residues. V gave up 6 bases and J gave up 0 bases, with 15 bases separating them.

This clone was seen a few times. The chain has TRBV4-1 and TRBJ2-7; tentative D call: TRBD2 (5 bases). Trimming left V 3 bases short and J 5 bases short, with 17 bases between. In germline, CDR1 is MGHRA, CDR2 YSYEKL. The CDR3 is 15 amino acids. The chain's CDR3 is CASSQRILDKHEQYF. As DNA, the CDR3 is TGCGCCAGCAGCCAGCGGATACTAGATAAGCACGAGCAGTACTTC.

The genes are TRBV9 and TRBJ2-3, with TRBD1 as a possible D gene (6 bases). Germline CDR1 reads SGDLS; CDR2 reads YYNGEE. The CDR3 runs to 13 residues. V was trimmed by 3 bases and J by 3 bases, leaving 8 bases between them. This CDR3 reads CASSAQGTDTQYF. As DNA, the CDR3 is TGTGCCAGCAGCGCGCAGGGGACAGATACGCAGTATTTT.

This clone has just a few counts. The chain links TRBV7-9 to TRBJ1-1; 8 bases match TRBD1. Looked up from germline, CDR1 is SEHNR and CDR2 is FQNEAQ (reference sequence). V shed 6 bases and J 2 bases; nucleotides not matched to a gene: 11. This CDR3 comprises 16 residues. The CDR3 DNA reads TGTGCCAGCAGGACGGACAGGGCCGATAAAAACACTGAAGCTTTCTTT. Residues: CASRTDRADKNTEAFF.

The chain links TRBV28 to TRBJ1-6; 8 nucleotides agree with TRBD1. There are 13 residues in the CDR3. J was trimmed by 9 bases and V by 6 bases; bases with no gene match: 4. In germline, CDR1 is MDHEN, CDR2 SYDVKM. The CDR3 loop is CASRDRVGSPLHF. CDR3 coding DNA: TGTGCCAGCAGGGACAGGGTGGGTTCACCCCTCCACTTT. Complete variable domain (other parts from reference TRBV28 and TRBJ1-6): DVKVTQSSRYLVKRTGEKVFLECVQDMDHENMFWYRQDPGLGLRLIYFSYDVKMKEKGDIPEGYSVSREKKERFSLILESASTNQTSMYLCASRDRVGSPLHFGNGTRLTVT.

The chain has TRBV4-2 and TRBJ1-2; no definite D call. This CDR3 has 14 residues. V gave up 0 bases and J gave up 2 bases, with 7 bases separating them. Germline V CDR1 and CDR2: LGHNA, YNFKEQ. As DNA, the CDR3 is TGTGCCAGCAGCCAAGATGCAGCCAACTATGGCTACACCTTC. Its protein product is CASSQDAANYGYTF.

The CDR3 DNA follows: TGTGCCAGCAGCCAAGATGGGTCCAGCAAGAATGAGCAGTTCTTC. This codes for CASSQDGSSKNEQFF. The chain combines TRBV3-1 (or the pseudogene TRBV3-2) with TRBJ2-1; D ambiguous. V was pared by 0 bases and J by 7 bases, with 13 bases between. This CDR3 region has 15 residues. Germline assignment: CDR1 LGHDT and CDR2 YNNKEL (reference sequence).

V usage is TRBV7-9 and J usage is TRBJ2-7; either TRBD1 or TRBD2 may supply D (6 bases each). The ends were cut back, 1 base at V and 1 base at J, with 11 bases in the middle. The CDR3 has 15 amino acids. In germline, CDR1 is SEHNR, CDR2 FQNEAQ (reference sequence). CDR3 nucleotide sequence: TGTGCCAGCAGCTTAGGGGGGGCGCGTTCCTACGAGCAGTACTTC. It yields the protein CASSLGGARSYEQYF.

In regard to this clone: Other DNA sequences in the sample encode the same CDR3. CDR3 sequence: CASSPGLYEQYF. In DNA form, the CDR3 reads TGTGCCAGCAGCCCCGGCCTTTACGAGCAGTACTTC. This chain links TRBV6-2 or TRBV6-3 with TRBJ2-7, with D hard to call. Germline V gives CDR1 MNHEY, CDR2 SVGEGT. V lost 6 bases to trimming and J lost 4 bases, with 10 bases between them. This CDR3 region has 12 residues.

This chain joins TRBV15 and TRBJ1-1; D gene ambiguous. V lost 1 base and J 3 bases, leaving 12 bases between the germline ends. CDR1 and CDR2 from the germline V gene are LNHNV and YYDKDF (reference sequence). The CDR3 is 15 amino acids. Here the CDR3 DNA reads TGTGCCACCAGCAGAGTTGGCTTCTCGGACACTGAAGCTTTCTTT. Its translation is CATSRVGFSDTEAFF.

This clone was detected a few times. V and J are TRBV7-9 and TRBJ2-1, with TRBD2 identical over 14 bases. Losses at the gene ends were 1 base for V and 3 bases for J; bases not matched to a gene: 2. CDR1 and CDR2 (germline): SEHNR, FQNEAQ (reference sequence). This CDR3 is 17 amino acids long. CDR3 sequence: CASSLGGLAGVYNEQFF. In DNA, the CDR3 is TGTGCCAGCAGCTTAGGGGGACTAGCGGGAGTCTACAATGAGCAGTTCTTC.

The chain carries TRBV7-9 and TRBJ2-7, with a possible D match to TRBD1 (7 bases). CDR1 SEHNR and CDR2 FQNEAQ come from the germline V gene (reference sequence). V was shortened by 8 bases and J by 2 bases, with 13 bases between the two germline ends. The CDR3 totals 13 residues. The CDR3 sequence is CASAEGAPYEQYF. Here the CDR3 DNA reads TGTGCCAGCGCGGAGGGGGCCCCCTACGAGCAGTACTTC.

The rearrangement joins TRBV6-2 or TRBV6-3 to TRBJ1-5, with a tentative D call TRBD1 (5 bases). From germline, CDR1 is MNHEY and CDR2 SVGEGT. The CDR3 runs to 15 residues. The V end lost 4 bases, the J end lost 5 bases, and 15 bases lay between the germline ends. The DNA of the CDR3 is TGTGCCAGCAGTTCGGCCAGGGTCTTTTATCAGCCCCAGCATTTT. Its protein product is CASSSARVFYQPQHF.

The rearrangement links TRBV5-6 to TRBJ1-3, with D possibly being TRBD1 (5 bases). Trimming cost V 4 bases and J 4 bases, with 12 bases left between them. Germline CDR1 is SGHDT and CDR2 is YYEEEE. The CDR3 totals 14 residues. The CDR3 DNA follows: TGTGCCAGCAGCCTCAAGGGGCCCGGAAACACCATATATTTT. Residues: CASSLKGPGNTIYF.

This clone has only one observation. This chain uses TRBV19 with TRBJ2-5, with 7 bases aligning to TRBD2. Germline values: CDR1 LNHDA, CDR2 SQIVND (reference sequence). V shed 3 bases and J 3 bases; nucleotides not matched to a gene: 4. CDR3 length: 14 amino acids. The CDR3: CASSIVAGEETQYF. The CDR3 DNA reads TGTGCCAGTAGTATTGTGGCGGGGGAAGAGACCCAGTACTTC. The full variable domain, its missing parts supplied by reference TRBV19 and TRBJ2-5, is DGGITQSPKYLFRKEGQNVTLSCEQNLNHDAMYWYRQDPGQGLRLIYYSQIVNDFQKGDIAEGYSVSREKKESFPLTVTSAQKNPTAFYLCASSIVAGEETQYFGPGTRLLVL.

The chain is built from TRBV7-3 and TRBJ2-1; 12 bases are shared with TRBD2. The length of the CDR3 is 17 residues. Germline V lookup: CDR1 SGHTA, CDR2 FQGTGA. Losses at the gene ends were 2 bases for V and 7 bases for J; bases not matched to a gene: 9. CDR3 nucleotide sequence: TGTGCCAGCAGCTTAGGCCCGGCTAGCGGGAGGGGTAATGAGCAGTTCTTC. The encoded protein is CASSLGPASGRGNEQFF.

The gene calls are TRBV4-3 and TRBJ1-2; D gene uncertain. CDR1 and CDR2 from the germline V gene are LGHNA and YSLEER. The CDR3 length is 13 residues. V lost 0 bases and J 8 bases, leaving 10 bases between the germline ends. CDR3 DNA: TGCGCCAGCAGCCAAGAAAGAGCGAGGGGCTACACCTTC. Its translation is CASSQERARGYTF.

The chain couples TRBV12-3 or TRBV12-4 to TRBJ1-1; possibly TRBD1 for D (5 bases). The CDR3 covers 13 residues. V shed 8 bases and J shed 2 bases, with 12 bases lying between them. CDR3 sequence (DNA): TGTGCCAGCCTCCTCCGGGACAACACTGAAGCTTTCTTT. This translates into CASLLRDNTEAFF.

The J gene is TRBJ2-7, the V gene TRBV21-1; the D call of TRBD1 is as the table states it, not checked on the DNA. TRBV21-1 is shown as a pseudogene. The CDR3 covers 14 residues. This chain's CDR3 is CASSKGGQGRAQYF. The DNA of the CDR3 is TGTGCCAGCAGCAAAGGAGGACAGGGACGCGCGCAGTACTTC.

The chain uses TRBV6-5 and TRBJ2-7; D call uncertain. The germline gives CDR1 MNHEY, CDR2 SVGAGI. This CDR3 has 13 residues. V gave up 5 bases and J gave up 4 bases, with 12 bases separating them. The CDR3 DNA sequence: TGTGCCAGCAGTCCCTCCAACTTTTACGAGCAGTACTTC. Residues: CASSPSNFYEQYF.

The V call is TRBV5-4, the J call TRBJ2-1; possible D gene TRBD2, 5 bases. Trimming stripped 4 bases from V and 5 bases from J, with 13 bases between. The CDR3 has 14 amino acids. Per the germline V gene, CDR1 is SGHNT and CDR2 is YYREEE (reference sequence). DNA for the CDR3: TGTGCCAGCAGCGCCCGGACTGGCGACAATGAGCAGTTCTTC. Translated: CASSARTGDNEQFF.

The V gene is TRBV28, the J gene TRBJ2-1; D not resolved. The CDR3 spans 14 residues. The ends were cut back, 2 bases at V and 4 bases at J, with 9 bases in the middle. Germline CDR1 is MDHEN and CDR2 is SYDVKM. CDR3 sequence reads: CASSLVTAYNEQFF. CDR3 nucleotides: TGTGCCAGCAGTTTAGTGACGGCTTACAATGAGCAGTTCTTC. Variable domain in full (rest from reference TRBV28 and TRBJ2-1): DVKVTQSSRYLVKRTGEKVFLECVQDMDHENMFWYRQDPGLGLRLIYFSYDVKMKEKGDIPEGYSVSREKKERFSLILESASTNQTSMYLCASSLVTAYNEQFFGPGTRLTVL.

This rearrangement joins TRBV19 to TRBJ1-2; a weak D match, TRBD1 (6 bases). Looked up from germline, CDR1 is LNHDA and CDR2 is SQIVND (reference sequence). The CDR3 runs to 12 residues. Trimming pared 11 bases from V and 6 bases from J, leaving 16 bases between. In nucleotides, the CDR3 is TGTGCCCGGAATCGGGGGCGCAATGGCTACACCTTC. This codes for CARNRGRNGYTF.

Only one count was recorded for this clone. This chain connects TRBV30 to TRBJ2-6, with 12 bases identical to TRBD2. From germline, CDR1 is GTSNPN and CDR2 SVGIG (reference sequence). The ends lost 4 bases at V and 1 base at J; junction bases unmatched: 2. There are 16 residues in the CDR3. This chain's CDR3 is CAWKLAGGSGANVLTF. The CDR3 bases are TGTGCCTGGAAGCTAGCGGGAGGGTCTGGGGCCAACGTCCTGACTTTC.

The CDR3 is CASSARTGWGNQPQHF. Here the CDR3 DNA reads TGTGCCAGCAGTGCCCGGACAGGGTGGGGCAATCAGCCCCAGCATTTT. The chain is built from TRBV27 and TRBJ1-5; 8 bases fit TRBD1. The CDR3 is 16 amino acids. The germline CDR1 and CDR2 sequences are MNHEY and SMNVEV (reference sequence). V lost 5 bases and J lost 2; bases outside the gene matches: 8.

The V call is TRBV19, the J call TRBJ2-2; 8 nucleotides align to TRBD2. Trimming at V came to 3 bases and at J to 13 bases, leaving 4 bases not matched to a gene. CDR3 length: 12 residues. CDR1 is LNHDA and CDR2 is SQIVND in the germline V gene (reference sequence). This chain's CDR3 is CASSILREVLFF. CDR3 sequence (DNA): TGTGCCAGTAGTATTTTGCGGGAGGTGCTGTTTTTT. The full variable domain, rest sourced from reference TRBV19 and TRBJ2-2, is DGGITQSPKYLFRKEGQNVTLSCEQNLNHDAMYWYRQDPGQGLRLIYYSQIVNDFQKGDIAEGYSVSREKKESFPLTVTSAQKNPTAFYLCASSILREVLFFGEGSRLTVL.